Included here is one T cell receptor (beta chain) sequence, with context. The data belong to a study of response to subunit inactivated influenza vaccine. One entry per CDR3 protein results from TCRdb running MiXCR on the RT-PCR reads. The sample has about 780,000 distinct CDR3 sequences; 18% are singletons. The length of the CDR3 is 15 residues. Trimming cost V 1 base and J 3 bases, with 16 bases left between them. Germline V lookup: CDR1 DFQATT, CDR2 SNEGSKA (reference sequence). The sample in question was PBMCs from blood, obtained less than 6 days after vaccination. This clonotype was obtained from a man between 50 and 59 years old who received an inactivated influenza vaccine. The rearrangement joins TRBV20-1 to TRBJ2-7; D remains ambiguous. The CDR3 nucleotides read TGCAGTGCTAGAGTGGAAACAAGACGTCACTACGAGCAGTACTTC. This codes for CSARVETRRHYEQYF.